Included here is one T cell receptor beta chain sequence, with context. The sample is drawn from a study of Ad26.COV2.S vaccination and SARS-CoV-2 variants. The repertoire was sequenced with immunoSEQ multiplex PCR; TCRdb's copy has only in-frame clones and lacks some. The table lists a few hundred thousand clones, approximately 90% of them singletons. Treatment reported: roughly 18 received Ad26.COV2.S at low or high dose, single or two shots; about 5 received placebo; per-sample allocation not given. The study sampled participants on day 63 after the first vaccine or placebo injection. Between the trimmed V and J ends, which lost 1 base and 0 bases, there was a span of 10 bases. The CDR3 loop spans 16 amino acids. Per germline, CDR1 LGHNA and CDR2 YSLEER.

This sequence joins TRBV4-3 and TRBJ1-3; D ambiguous. The TCR was taken from a person between 18 and 59 years old who received the Ad26.COV2.S COVID-19 vaccine or a placebo. Sequences were derived from peripheral blood, sampled in a trial of Ad26.COV2.S vaccine versus placebo. The CDR3 coding sequence is TGCGCCAGCAGCCAAGGTCTAGCGGACTCTGGAAACACCATATATTTT. Its protein is CASSQGLADSGNTIYF.